The next 17 T cell receptor beta chains were all read from a single sample in a study of blood T cell repertoires in COVID-19. Repertoires were generated with immunoSEQ multiplex PCR, while TCRdb's copy carries only in-frame clones and drops some. Found here are roughly 120,000 clones, 75% to 95% of them singletons; the top ten hold 1.8%. Sequencing used peripheral blood. The receptors here all came from a human donor with active COVID-19. The donor label of this sample is uncertain.

This chain uses TRBV7-2 with TRBJ2-1; 10 bases match TRBD2. Germline CDR1 and CDR2: SGHTA and FQGNSA. V lost 3 bases and J lost 8; bases outside the gene matches: 7. The CDR3 has 15 residues. The CDR3 DNA reads as TGTGCCAGCAGCTTCGAGCGGGGGGGCCGGGATGAGCAGTTCTTC. This codes for CASSFERGGRDEQFF.

The rearrangement links TRBV14 to TRBJ2-2, with D perhaps TRBD1 (5 bases). The V end lost 4 bases, the J end lost 0 bases, and 27 bases lay between the germline ends. The CDR3 is 21 residues long. Germline CDR1 and CDR2: SGHDN and FVKESK. CDR3 protein: CASSLQRGAFSSQSNTGELFF. CDR3 nucleotides: TGTGCCAGCAGCCTCCAACGTGGGGCATTCTCATCCCAGTCGAACACCGGGGAGCTGTTTTTT.

The chain recombines TRBV9 with TRBJ2-1, with 9 nucleotides matching TRBD1. The germline V gene encodes CDR1 SGDLS and CDR2 YYNGEE. There are 14 residues in the CDR3. J was trimmed by 8 bases and V by 4 bases; bases with no gene match: 7. DNA of the CDR3: TGTGCCAGCAGCCCTCCGGGACAGGGCTATGAGCAGTTCTTC. It is translated as CASSPPGQGYEQFF.

The gene calls are TRBV4-3 and TRBJ1-2, with D possibly matching TRBD1 (6 bases). The CDR3 length is 13 residues. Germline V CDR1 and CDR2: LGHNA, YSLEER. Between the trimmed V and J ends, which lost 2 bases and 6 bases, there was a span of 10 bases. The chain's CDR3 is CASSQRQVDGYTF. CDR3 bases: TGCGCCAGCAGCCAAAGACAGGTGGATGGCTACACCTTC.

The chain recombines TRBV5-1 with TRBJ2-7; 10 bases align to TRBD1. J lost 3 bases, V lost 0 bases, and 3 bases had no gene match. This CDR3 spans 15 amino acids. Germline-derived CDR1 and CDR2 are SGHRS and YFSETQ. CDR3 sequence reads: CASSLADRGVYEQYF. CDR3 DNA sequence: TGCGCCAGCAGCTTGGCGGACAGGGGGGTCTACGAGCAGTACTTC. The full variable domain, rest sourced from reference TRBV5-1 and TRBJ2-7, is KAGVTQTPRYLIKTRGQQVTLSCSPISGHRSVSWYQQTPGQGLQFLFEYFSETQRNKGNFPGRFSGRQFSNSRSEMNVSTLELGDSALYLCASSLADRGVYEQYFGPGTRLTVT.

The chain combines TRBV4-1 with TRBJ1-2; D is unresolved. Trimming took 0 bases from V and 7 from J, leaving 9 bases between them. The CDR3 is 13 residues long. Per the germline V gene, CDR1 is MGHRA and CDR2 is YSYEKL. CDR3 sequence reads: CASSQDLLAGYTF. In DNA, the CDR3 is TGCGCCAGCAGCCAAGATCTTTTGGCTGGCTACACCTTC.

The chain joins TRBV6-2 or TRBV6-3 to TRBJ2-1; possibly TRBD2 for D (6 bases). Looked up from germline, CDR1 is MNHEY and CDR2 is SVGEGT. Trimming stripped 0 bases from V and 10 bases from J, with 19 bases between. CDR3 length: 16 amino acids. CDR3 amino acids: CASSYSGGVSVREQFF. CDR3 sequence (DNA): TGTGCCAGCAGTTACTCGGGCGGGGTGTCTGTTAGGGAGCAGTTCTTC.

The chain couples TRBV7-6 to TRBJ2-1; 9 positions agree with TRBD1. V was clipped by 1 base and J by 9 bases; unmatched bases: 13. The CDR3 spans 17 residues. Germline V CDR1 and CDR2: SGHVS, FNYEAQ. Here the CDR3 DNA reads TGTGCCAGCAGCTTAGGGCAGACCGGGACAGGGCTTAGTGAGCAGTTCTTC. Translating it yields CASSLGQTGTGLSEQFF.

The genes are TRBV6-5 and TRBJ2-6; no firm D call. V lost 3 bases, J lost 0 bases, and 3 bases lay in between. The CDR3 sequence is 14 residues long. CDR1 and CDR2 from the germline V gene are MNHEY and SVGAGI. As DNA, the CDR3 is TGTGCCAGCAGTTATATCTCTGGGGCCAACGTCCTGACTTTC. Protein: CASSYISGANVLTF.

V and J are TRBV13 and TRBJ2-5, with no clear D. This CDR3 is built from 13 residues. V lost 6 bases and J 5 bases, leaving 13 bases between the germline ends. The V gene's germline CDR1 is PRHDT and CDR2 FYEKMQ (reference sequence). The chain's CDR3 is CASSEVLAETQYF. The CDR3 region has the DNA TGTGCCAGCAGTGAGGTCCTTGCCGAGACCCAGTACTTC.

This clone appeared a few times. The chain employs TRBV6-2 or TRBV6-3 and TRBJ2-3, with TRBD1 matching 7 bases. The V segment lost 0 bases and the J segment 0 bases; nucleotides outside the gene matches: 9. The CDR3 has 18 amino acids. CDR1 MNHEY and CDR2 SVGEGT come from the germline V gene. The CDR3 sequence: CASSYSYQGVLSTDTQYF. The DNA for the CDR3 is TGTGCCAGCAGTTACTCCTATCAGGGGGTCCTCAGCACAGATACGCAGTATTTT.

CDR3 coding DNA: TGTGCCAGCAGTTTACGGGGGGGCAAGGGGGACACTGAAGCTTTCTTT. Its translation: CASSLRGGKGDTEAFF. The V gene is TRBV28, the J gene TRBJ1-1, with TRBD1 as a possible D gene (6 bases). This CDR3 comprises 16 residues. Between the trimmed V and J ends, which lost 2 bases and 3 bases, there was a span of 16 bases. CDR1 is MDHEN and CDR2 is SYDVKM in the germline V gene.

The chain has TRBV24-1 and TRBJ1-1; 9 nucleotides line up with TRBD1. This CDR3 has 16 amino acids. Trimming took 6 bases from V and 3 from J; bases not matched to a gene: 10. The germline gives CDR1 KGHDR, CDR2 SFDVKD. The CDR3 is CATSWKQGASDTEAFF. The CDR3 DNA reads TGTGCCACCAGTTGGAAACAGGGGGCGTCGGACACTGAAGCTTTCTTT.

In this sample, this clone turned up a few times. The V and J genes are TRBV5-4 and TRBJ1-1; 7 bases are shared with TRBD1. Germline V lookup: CDR1 SGHNT, CDR2 YYREEE (reference sequence). This CDR3 region has 15 residues. V shed 4 bases, J shed 2 bases, and the junction held 8 bases outside the gene matches. CDR3 in DNA: TGTGCCAGCAGCCTCACAGGGGACGGAAACACTGAAGCTTTCTTT. It encodes CASSLTGDGNTEAFF.

In this sample, this clone turned up once. The chain has TRBV6-5 and TRBJ2-7; D not resolved. Germline V lookup: CDR1 MNHEY, CDR2 SVGAGI. V shed 6 bases and J shed 5 bases, with 8 bases lying between them. The CDR3 is 11 amino acids. DNA of the CDR3: TGTGCCAGCAGCAACACACACGAGCAGTACTTC. Translating it yields CASSNTHEQYF.

A few counts support this clone. The J gene is TRBJ1-5, the V gene TRBV2; a possible D gene is TRBD1 (6 bases). The V end lost 5 bases, the J end lost 0 bases, and 11 bases lay between the germline ends. Germline CDR1 SNHLY, CDR2 FYNNEI. The CDR3 sequence is 15 residues long. Here the CDR3 DNA reads TGTGCCAGCAGTCAGGACAGAAATAGCAATCAGCCCCAGCATTTT. Translated: CASSQDRNSNQPQHF. Filled out from reference TRBV2 and TRBJ1-5, the complete variable domain reads EPEVTQTPSHQVTQMGQEVILRCVPISNHLYFYWYRQILGQKVEFLVSFYNNEISEKSEIFDDQFSVERPDGSNFTLKIRSTKLEDSAMYFCASSQDRNSNQPQHFGDGTRLSIL.

The rearrangement links TRBV12-3 or TRBV12-4 to TRBJ1-2; D is perhaps TRBD1 (5 bases). Trimming left V 5 bases short and J 7 bases short, with 11 bases between. CDR3 length: 12 residues. The CDR3 DNA reads as TGTGCCAGCAGTCCCCACAGGAGTGGCTACACCTTC. It codes for CASSPHRSGYTF.